The next 26 T cell receptor beta chains were all read from a single sample in a study of T cells in Graves' hyperthyroidism and ophthalmopathy. Template material for amplifying TCR beta CDR3 regions consisted of RNA transcripts. With the HTBI primer set, the TCR CDR3 went through a first round of RT-PCR. TCRdb reprocessed the multiplex PCR reads via MiXCR and lists one record per CDR3 protein. The sample yields some 400,000 distinct CDR3 sequences, roughly 13% seen once. The sequencing sample was made of blood. These receptors came from a woman aged 60-75 years with Graves' hyperthyroidism.

This clonotype occurred many times. This chain uses TRBV20-1 with TRBJ2-7; D gene unclear. The CDR3 has 15 amino acids. V was clipped by 0 bases and J by 0 bases, with 12 bases between them. Per the germline V gene, CDR1 is DFQATT and CDR2 is SNEGSKA (reference sequence). The CDR3, as DNA: TGCAGTGCTAGAGATCTTGGACCCGGCTCCTACGAGCAGTACTTC. It translates to CSARDLGPGSYEQYF.

This clonotype came up many times. The chain's CDR3 is CASSQGAVGPQHF. The CDR3 region has the DNA TGTGCCAGCAGCCAAGGTGCCGTTGGGCCCCAGCATTTT. The chain carries TRBV3-1 and TRBJ1-5; no reliable D call. Trimming pared 1 base from V and 9 bases from J, leaving 10 bases between. The CDR3 has 13 residues. Germline V gene sequence: CDR1 LGHDT, CDR2 YNNKEL (reference sequence).

This clonotype came up many times. The chain links TRBV15 to TRBJ2-2; TRBD1 aligns across 7 bases. CDR1 LNHNV and CDR2 YYDKDF come from the germline V gene (reference sequence). After removal of 6 bases from V and 6 bases from J, the junction contained 7 bases not matched to a gene. This CDR3 is built from 14 residues. The CDR3: CATRETGKSGELFF. The CDR3 DNA follows: TGTGCCACCAGAGAGACAGGGAAGTCCGGGGAGCTGTTTTTT.

The sample holds many counts of this clonotype. This chain links TRBV18 with TRBJ1-1; 8 bases match TRBD1. CDR1 KGHSH and CDR2 LQKENI come from the germline V gene. This CDR3 has 12 residues. Trimming removed 1 base from V and 11 bases from J; junction bases left unmatched: 3. CDR3 nucleotide sequence: TGTGCCAGCTCACCACGGACAGGGAGCGCTTTCTTT. Translation gives CASSPRTGSAFF.

This clonotype has ten or more counts. The V call is TRBV20-1, the J call TRBJ2-5; a possible D gene is TRBD2 (5 bases). Germline CDR1 is DFQATT and CDR2 is SNEGSKA (reference sequence). V dropped 0 bases and J dropped 4 bases, with 12 bases sitting between them. CDR3 length: 14 residues. CDR3 amino acids: CSARDEGAGETQYF. As DNA, the CDR3 is TGCAGTGCTAGAGATGAGGGAGCAGGAGAGACCCAGTACTTC.

The V gene is TRBV28, the J gene TRBJ2-5, with a weak D call TRBD1 (5 bases). The CDR3 is 15 amino acids. CDR1 is MDHEN and CDR2 is SYDVKM in the germline V gene. Trimming pared 5 bases from V and 1 base from J, leaving 14 bases between. DNA for the CDR3: TGTGCCAGCAGTCCCTACCAGGGCAGCCAAGAGACCCAGTACTTC. Translated, it gives CASSPYQGSQETQYF.

On this clonotype: This clone may be a read error of a much larger clone one base away. The chain is built from TRBV2 and TRBJ2-5; possible D gene TRBD1, 6 bases. This CDR3 is 15 amino acids long. The germline gives CDR1 SNHLY, CDR2 FYNNEI. The chain's CDR3 is CASSEVGQLQEIQYF. As DNA, the CDR3 is TGTGCCAGCAGTGAGGTTGGACAGTTACAAGAGATCCAGTACTTC.

This clonotype was counted ten times or more. V usage is TRBV28 and J usage is TRBJ1-2; D unresolved. V lost 8 bases and J 4 bases, leaving 11 bases between the germline ends. This CDR3 has 12 amino acids. Germline CDR1 is MDHEN and CDR2 is SYDVKM. CDR3 nucleotides: TGTGCCAGCTTTGGGCCGAGCTATGGCTACACCTTC. This sequence encodes CASFGPSYGYTF.

This clonotype was seen ten or more times. The CDR3 DNA reads TGCAGTGCTAGCCCCCTCGACAATGAGCAGTTCTTC. It codes for CSASPLDNEQFF. The rearrangement joins TRBV20-1 to TRBJ2-1; D gene uncertain. Per the germline V gene, CDR1 is DFQATT and CDR2 is SNEGSKA (reference sequence). This CDR3 is 12 amino acids long. Trimming left V 3 bases short and J 5 bases short, with 8 bases between.

This clonotype came up many times. CDR3 in DNA: TGTGCCAGCAGCTCATCATGGGGACAGGGAGGCGAGCAGTACTTC. Protein: CASSSSWGQGGEQYF. V is TRBV7-9 and J is TRBJ2-7, with TRBD1 matching over 9 bases. The CDR3 has 15 amino acids. The ends lost 4 bases at V and 6 bases at J; junction bases unmatched: 10. Germline V gene data show CDR1 as SEHNR and CDR2 as FQNEAQ (reference sequence). Drawing the rest from reference TRBV7-9 and TRBJ2-7, the complete variable domain is DTGVSQNPRHKITKRGQNVTFRCDPISEHNRLYWYRQTLGQGPEFLTYFQNEAQLEKSRLLSDRFSAERPKGSFSTLEIQRTEQGDSAMYLCASSSSWGQGGEQYFGPGTRLTVT.

This clonotype appeared a single time. This may be a read error, as it is one base from a much larger clone. V gene TRBV18 combines with J gene TRBJ2-1; D is ambiguous. Germline CDR1 is KGHSH and CDR2 is LQKENI. The CDR3 is 16 amino acids. The CDR3 sequence is CASPPPLGSSYNEQFF. In nucleotides, the CDR3 is TGTGCCAGCCCACCACCTCTGGGAAGCTCCTACAATGAGCAGTTCTTC.

The J gene is TRBJ1-3, the V gene TRBV19, with 7 bases matching TRBD1. V gave up 5 bases and J gave up 4 bases; unmatched junction bases: 8. The CDR3 consists of 15 residues. Looked up from germline, CDR1 is LNHDA and CDR2 is SQIVND (reference sequence). The CDR3 spells CASSRNRGPGNTIYF. The CDR3 nucleotides read TGTGCCAGTAGTCGCAACAGGGGACCAGGAAACACCATATATTTT.

This clonotype was seen ten or more times. The CDR3 region is CAIPRPQHF. The CDR3 coding sequence is TGTGCCATCCCCAGGCCCCAGCATTTT. The V gene is TRBV28, the J gene TRBJ1-5; D gene unclear. CDR3 length: 9 residues. Per germline, CDR1 MDHEN and CDR2 SYDVKM. Trimming pared 10 bases from V and 9 bases from J, leaving 7 bases between.

This chain uses TRBV5-1 with TRBJ2-1; the match to TRBD2 covers 7 bases. The V and J ends lost 4 bases and 7 bases, in that order; junction bases with no gene match: 8. The germline gives CDR1 SGHRS, CDR2 YFSETQ. The CDR3 extends over 14 amino acids. The CDR3 sequence: CASSDPSGGNEQFF. The CDR3 nucleotides are TGCGCCAGCAGCGACCCTAGCGGAGGGAATGAGCAGTTCTTC.

This clonotype has ten or more counts. The chain employs TRBV2 and TRBJ1-1, with D unclear. There are 13 residues in the CDR3. The germline V gene has CDR1 SNHLY and CDR2 FYNNEI. V dropped 7 bases and J dropped 11 bases, with 20 bases sitting between them. CDR3 amino acids: CASKASQQLGAFF. DNA of the CDR3: TGTGCCAGCAAGGCCTCACAGCAACTGGGGGCTTTCTTT.

The genes are TRBV29-1 and TRBJ2-1; 9 nucleotides align to TRBD2. Per the germline V gene, CDR1 is SQVTM and CDR2 is ANQGSEA. The CDR3 contains 15 residues. Trimming at V came to 4 bases and at J to 10 bases, leaving 14 bases not matched to a gene. The CDR3 loop reads CSVVVSSGTAGEQFF. The CDR3 DNA sequence: TGCAGCGTTGTAGTGTCTAGCGGGACCGCCGGCGAGCAGTTCTTC.

In its sample, this clonotype was seen many times. The genes are TRBV30 and TRBJ2-3; the D gene is possibly TRBD2 (5 bases). Trimming took 5 bases from V and 0 from J, leaving 12 bases between them. The germline V gene encodes CDR1 GTSNPN and CDR2 SVGIG (reference sequence). The CDR3 runs 14 residues. CDR3 DNA: TGTGCCTGGGTTAGGAGCGGAAGCACAGATACGCAGTATTTT. Amino acids: CAWVRSGSTDTQYF.

The chain links TRBV6-1 to TRBJ2-7; possibly TRBD2 for D (5 bases). Germline V gene data show CDR1 as MNHNS and CDR2 as SASEGT. The ends were cut back, 4 bases at V and 4 bases at J, with 17 bases in the middle. This CDR3 is 15 amino acids long. CDR3 nucleotide sequence: TGTGCCAGCAGTGGTCCTCGCCGAGCGGTATACGAGCAGTACTTC. This translates into CASSGPRRAVYEQYF.

This clonotype has a handful of counts. The chain employs TRBV7-9 and TRBJ2-1; a weak D match, TRBD2 (5 bases). The V end was cut by 5 bases, the J end by 8 bases, with 16 bases between. The CDR3 sequence is 14 residues long. Germline CDR1 reads SEHNR; CDR2 reads FQNEAQ (reference sequence). The CDR3 sequence is CASSRYTRTDEQFF. CDR3 nucleotides: TGTGCCAGCAGCCGTTACACTAGAACCGATGAGCAGTTCTTC.

This clonotype appeared many times. The chain combines TRBV30 with TRBJ2-7; the match to TRBD2 covers 9 bases. With V trimmed by 0 bases and J by 2 bases, 5 bases remained unmatched. This CDR3 is 15 amino acids long. Germline lookup yields CDR1 GTSNPN and CDR2 SVGIG (reference sequence). DNA for the CDR3: TGTGCCTGGAGTGTACGGGGCGGGAGGGCCTACGAGCAGTACTTC. It specifies CAWSVRGGRAYEQYF. Drawing the rest from reference TRBV30 and TRBJ2-7, the complete variable domain is SQTIHQWPATLVQPVGSPLSLECTVEGTSNPNLYWYRQAAGRGLQLLFYSVGIGQISSEVPQNLSASRPQDRQFILSSKKLLLSDSGFYLCAWSVRGGRAYEQYFGPGTRLTVT.

In its sample, this clonotype was seen many times. This sequence joins TRBV27 and TRBJ1-5; TRBD1 aligns across 8 bases. The trim removed 0 bases at V and 0 bases at J, leaving 7 bases unmatched. Per germline, CDR1 MNHEY and CDR2 SMNVEV (reference sequence). The CDR3 consists of 18 residues. CDR3 DNA sequence: TGTGCCAGCAGTTTATCCGGCAGGGGGCTTTATAGCAATCAGCCCCAGCATTTT. Its protein product is CASSLSGRGLYSNQPQHF.

The sample holds a few counts of this clonotype. The rearrangement uses TRBV7-6 and TRBJ1-2; unclear D gene. The CDR3 spans 13 residues. V gave up 3 bases and J gave up 4 bases, with 9 bases separating them. Germline V gene lookup returns CDR1 SGHVS and CDR2 FNYEAQ. The CDR3 reads CASSLAQFYGYTF. CDR3 sequence (DNA): TGTGCCAGCAGCTTGGCGCAATTCTATGGCTACACCTTC.

The sample holds many counts of this clonotype. The genes are TRBV6-1 and TRBJ2-2; D is unclear. V was trimmed by 6 bases and J by 0 bases, leaving 11 bases between them. Germline values: CDR1 MNHNS, CDR2 SASEGT. This CDR3 contains 15 residues. This CDR3 reads CASRYSGTNTGELFF. The CDR3 DNA follows: TGTGCCAGCAGATACAGTGGGACGAACACCGGGGAGCTGTTTTTT.

This chain uses TRBV11-3 with TRBJ2-2; either TRBD1 or TRBD2 may supply D (5 bases each). Trimming removed 7 bases at V and 0 bases at J, with 21 bases between. The CDR3 runs to 18 residues. Germline lookup yields CDR1 SGHNT and CDR2 YENEEA. Written as DNA, the CDR3 is TGTGCCAGCAAAAGGGCTAAGGGGCTAGCAGCGAACACCGGGGAGCTGTTTTTT. Its protein is CASKRAKGLAANTGELFF. The full variable domain, its missing parts supplied by reference TRBV11-3 and TRBJ2-2, is EAGVVQSPRYKIIEKKQPVAFWCNPISGHNTLYWYLQNLGQGPELLIRYENEEAVDDSQLPKDRFSAERLKGVDSTLKIQPAELGDSAVYLCASKRAKGLAANTGELFFGEGSRLTVL.

This clonotype was counted at least ten times. This sequence joins TRBV11-3 and TRBJ2-7; a weak D match, TRBD1 (6 bases). The CDR3 totals 14 residues. Germline V gives CDR1 SGHNT, CDR2 YENEEA. The V end lost 3 bases, the J end lost 6 bases, and 15 bases lay between the germline ends. The CDR3 DNA reads as TGTGCCAGCAGCTTTCAGGGGAGTTGGGGCGAGCAGTACTTC. Encoded protein: CASSFQGSWGEQYF.

This clonotype has a count of ten or more. The V gene is TRBV27, the J gene TRBJ1-1; D may be TRBD1 (6 bases). V lost 2 bases to trimming and J lost 1 base, with 8 bases between them. The CDR3 spans 14 residues. Germline V lookup: CDR1 MNHEY, CDR2 SMNVEV (reference sequence). The CDR3 bases are TGTGCCAGCAGTTTACCGGGACAGAACACTGAAGCTTTCTTT. Amino acid sequence: CASSLPGQNTEAFF.